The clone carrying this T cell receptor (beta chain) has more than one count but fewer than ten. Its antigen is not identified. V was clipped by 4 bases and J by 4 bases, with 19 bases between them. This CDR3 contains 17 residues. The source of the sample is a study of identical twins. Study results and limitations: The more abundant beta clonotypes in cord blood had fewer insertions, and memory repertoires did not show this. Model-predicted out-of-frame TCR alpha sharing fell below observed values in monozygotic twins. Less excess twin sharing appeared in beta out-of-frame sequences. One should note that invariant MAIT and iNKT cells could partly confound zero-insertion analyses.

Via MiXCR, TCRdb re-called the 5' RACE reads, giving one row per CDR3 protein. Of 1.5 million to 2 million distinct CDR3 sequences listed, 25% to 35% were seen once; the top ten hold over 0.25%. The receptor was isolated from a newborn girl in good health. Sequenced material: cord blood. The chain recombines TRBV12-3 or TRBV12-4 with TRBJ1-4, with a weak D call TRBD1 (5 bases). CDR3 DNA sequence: TGTGCCAGCAGTTCTCTCCCTCCGGGACGCTATAATGAAAAACTGTTTTTT. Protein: CASSSLPPGRYNEKLFF.